This T cell receptor (beta chain) derives from a study of long-term antiretroviral therapy in people with HIV (dated by TCRdb to between 2021 and 2023). In terms of the full investigation: The earliest samples were collected about a decade before the 2015 WHO recommendation for immediate ART, when ART was typically delayed until CD4 counts fell. Whether ART initiation and durable HIV suppression were associated with changes in peripheral blood TRB repertoire composition and diversity was tested in a retrospective serial study. About 35% of the 30 participants with HIV were female. A total of 192 cryopreserved PBMC samples were contributed to the cohort by 30 adults with confirmed HIV infection, with samples collected serially over a mean of around 6 years (range 1-12). No cross-contamination during QIAcube processing turned up in test extractions that ran a monoclonal T-cell line alongside around 32 polyclonal samples.

Paper-wide results and their limitations: The samples span the years 2004 to 2017, and the ART regimens used may be less effective than current regimens. Limited PBMC availability meant only the TCR beta chain was sequenced, without alpha chain pairing. Inferences about post-ART repertoire changes are limited because no data were available on ART adherence, viral resistance or therapy changes. Starting ART was linked to a significant rise in TRB diversity, yet even with long-term ART the diversity remained significantly lower than in transplant donor controls. Because pre-ART samples had limited cell numbers, unsorted PBMC were profiled rather than sorted CD4+ and CD8+ T cells. CDR3 length ranges in HIV repertoires were narrower than in controls, and network structure suggested an antigen-experienced repertoire with only a slight naive shift after ART. At every time point, the repertoire was dominated by expanded TRB clones first identified before ART initiation, although this dominance fluctuated and, in many PLHIV, declined after ART.

The immunoSEQ hsTCRB v3.0 assay was used at survey level resolution to sequence the TRB variable region. The target sequencing depth for TRB was roughly 40,000-55,000 T-cell genomes per sample. TRB libraries were pooled and sequenced on an Illumina MiSeq using a v3 150-cycle kit. The paper's processing steps were these. Repertoire analysis was performed in R inside a reproducible Nextflow workflow that covered QC, data transformation and analysis. Custom analyses were implemented in LymphoSeq2, an R package for AIRR-Seq data exploration. A handful of samples that produced fewer than 5000 total TRB sequences were removed, so 190 or so HIV repertoires were analyzed. Of the roughly 190 retained HIV repertoires, 59 were collected before and 120 to 130 after ART initiation. Repertoires were downsampled to 5000 TRB nucleotide sequences, with summary statistics averaged over 100 downsampling iterations. Only TRB sequences with CDR3 regions of at least seven amino acids were retained for analysis. A Shannon entropy-derived clonality score and the Gini coefficient were used to measure diversity. In the repertoire networks, any two of the top 5000 CDR3 amino acid sequences were linked whenever the two sequences differed by an edit distance of one. For TRB CDR3 amino acid sequences, GLIPH2 was used to predict antigen specificity groups and MHC restriction. To flag known CMV, EBV, HIV or tissue antigen associations, CDR3 amino acid sequences were matched against VDJdb and McPAS-TCR. Pre-ART, post-ART and control groups were compared with Wilcoxon signed-rank tests and Holm-Bonferroni correction. Held by TCRdb, this immuneACCESS table contains in-frame sequences only and omits some clones. Under half of the omission traces to an unresolved V gene where checked; the cause of the rest is unknown. The V and J calls and the clone size are those of that table, but D and trimming were determined from the DNA. The sample data list some 28,000 clones, and around 80% of these were observed just once. The top ten clonotypes cover approximately 9.4% of the sample.

To be included, a participant needed at least one PBMC sample from before ART initiation plus at least two post-ART samples. Treatment was received in the United States of America by all participants with HIV. Before DNA extraction, cryopreserved samples of about 1-11 million PBMC were thawed and then washed. At the time of the earliest PBMC sample for each participant with HIV, ages ranged from about 20 to 55 years. Each participant contributed PBMC samples from 1-4 timepoints before ART initiation and 2-8 timepoints after ART initiation, with a median of 7 samples. Serial HIV viral load, CD4+ T-cell count, ART history and demographic data were obtained for every participant. Using a Qiagen kit on a QIAcube, genomic DNA was extracted from unsorted PBMC, with samples processed in batches of 12. V is trimmed back by 5 bases and J by 3 bases, and the junction contains 7 bases that no gene match accounts for. Measured from the cysteine to the phenylalanine, the CDR3 is 15 residues long. Just CDR3 DNA is preserved here, 45 bases in frame from base 1. The germline V gene provides CDR1 SGHTA and CDR2 FQGNSA.

Notes on this clone: Its antigen remains undetermined. Qualities for individual bases were not recorded, and no much larger clone is one base off.

Sequences were derived from unsorted PBMCs, sampled 1.5 years before starting antiretroviral therapy. The source of this sequence is a young man with HIV. The chain employs TRBV7-2 and TRBJ2-7; 10 bases in the middle match TRBD2. The encoded CDR3 is CASSISGRVSYEQYF. The bases are TGTGCCAGCAGCATAAGCGGGAGGGTCAGCTACGAGCAGTACTTC.